Shown below are 18 T cell receptor beta chains from a single sample sequenced in a study of PD-1 blockade in classical Hodgkin lymphoma. Each and every patient relapsed after autologous stem cell transplantation, and patients got differing brentuximab vedotin exposure. Assay used: immunoSEQ multiplex PCR; TCRdb lists only in-frame clones, some missing. Of nearly 100,000 clones detected, approximately 88% appear once; the ten largest clones hold 10% to 15%. The specimen comprised peripheral blood mononuclear cells (PBMCs), sampled at baseline. The receptors stem from a human donor with classical Hodgkin lymphoma.

This rearrangement joins TRBV7-2 to TRBJ1-4, with D perhaps TRBD1 (6 bases). With 5 bases removed from V and 5 bases from J, the gap between germline ends came to 15 bases. The CDR3 extends over 15 amino acids. From germline, CDR1 is SGHTA and CDR2 FQGNSA. CDR3 loop: CASSPARGVNEKLFF. The CDR3 DNA is TGTGCCAGCAGCCCAGCCAGGGGAGTCAATGAAAAACTGTTTTTT.

This clone turned up a few times. The chain joins TRBV2 to TRBJ1-2; D is perhaps TRBD1 (5 bases). The CDR3 totals 14 residues. V was cut by 4 bases and J by 0 bases, with 9 bases left in between. From germline, CDR1 is SNHLY and CDR2 FYNNEI. The CDR3 DNA sequence: TGTGCCAGCAGTGGGGGCAGCGCTAACTATGGCTACACCTTC. The encoded protein is CASSGGSANYGYTF.

This clone was observed a handful of times. The chain uses TRBV28 and TRBJ1-2; D uncertain. The V gene lost 2 bases and the J gene lost 6 bases, with 10 bases spanning the gap. Germline-derived CDR1 and CDR2 are MDHEN and SYDVKM. The CDR3 loop spans 13 amino acids. This chain's CDR3 is CASSLMAHDGYTF. The CDR3 DNA is TGTGCCAGCAGTTTAATGGCCCACGATGGCTACACCTTC.

The chain joins TRBV10-3 to TRBJ2-1; TRBD2 matches at 12 bases. The CDR3 extends over 17 amino acids. The J segment lost 7 bases and the V segment lost 4 bases, leaving 11 bases of the junction unmatched. In germline, CDR1 is ENHRY, CDR2 SYGVKD. The CDR3 coding sequence is TGTGCCATCAGTGGGGGGGCTAGCGGGAGGGCCACGAATGAGCAGTTCTTC. This codes for CAISGGASGRATNEQFF.

The rearrangement uses TRBV19 and TRBJ1-1, with no clear D. Per germline, CDR1 LNHDA and CDR2 SQIVND (reference sequence). The CDR3 contains 15 residues. V lost 0 bases and J 1 base, leaving 9 bases between the germline ends. CDR3 residues: CASSIDPVPNTEAFF. CDR3 in DNA: TGTGCCAGTAGTATAGATCCCGTCCCGAACACTGAAGCTTTCTTT.

A single count supports this clone. The chain links TRBV10-3 to TRBJ2-3, with D uncertain. This CDR3 is built from 16 residues. CDR1 ENHRY and CDR2 SYGVKD come from the germline V gene. Trimming pared 4 bases from V and 2 bases from J, leaving 16 bases between. The CDR3 nucleotides read TGTGCCATCAGTGGGCAGACCGACCTCCCCACAGATACGCAGTATTTT. Its translation is CAISGQTDLPTDTQYF.

The V call is TRBV6-1, the J call TRBJ2-7; 7 bases map to TRBD1. Losses at the gene ends were 7 bases for V and 2 bases for J; bases not matched to a gene: 11. This CDR3 spans 15 amino acids. CDR1 is MNHNS and CDR2 is SASEGT in the germline V gene. CDR3: CASNVDREGPYEQYF. Here the CDR3 DNA reads TGTGCCAGCAACGTCGACAGGGAAGGCCCCTACGAGCAGTACTTC.

This clone was observed a handful of times. This chain joins TRBV11-2 and TRBJ1-5; D gene uncertain. Germline CDR1 is SGHAT and CDR2 is FQNNGV. V was clipped by 1 base and J by 3 bases, with 7 bases between them. The CDR3 covers 14 residues. CDR3 amino acids: CASSLAVINQPQHF. CDR3 DNA sequence: TGTGCCAGCAGCTTAGCCGTCATCAATCAGCCCCAGCATTTT.

This chain connects TRBV6-5 to TRBJ1-5; D is possibly TRBD1 (5 bases). The germline V gene has CDR1 MNHEY and CDR2 SVGAGI. This CDR3 has 13 residues. V dropped 7 bases and J dropped 4 bases, with 11 bases sitting between them. This CDR3 is CASTGRGNQPQHF. CDR3 nucleotides: TGTGCCAGCACGGGTAGGGGTAATCAGCCCCAGCATTTT.

The rearrangement links TRBV7-3 to TRBJ2-1; D is possibly TRBD1 (5 bases). The CDR3 consists of 13 residues. The ends were cut back, 3 bases at V and 4 bases at J, with 7 bases in the middle. CDR1 is SGHTA, CDR2 FQGTGA, per germline. The CDR3 protein is CASSLGRYNEQFF. Here the CDR3 DNA reads TGTGCCAGCAGCTTGGGGCGGTACAATGAGCAGTTCTTC.

The chain employs TRBV30 and TRBJ2-2; D is uncertain. V was cut by 4 bases and J by 3 bases, with 9 bases left in between. CDR1 and CDR2 (germline): GTSNPN, SVGIG (reference sequence). The CDR3 extends over 13 amino acids. CDR3 loop: CAWNPLHTGELFF. CDR3 sequence (DNA): TGTGCCTGGAATCCACTCCACACCGGGGAGCTGTTTTTT. Drawing the rest from reference TRBV30 and TRBJ2-2, the complete variable domain is SQTIHQWPATLVQPVGSPLSLECTVEGTSNPNLYWYRQAAGRGLQLLFYSVGIGQISSEVPQNLSASRPQDRQFILSSKKLLLSDSGFYLCAWNPLHTGELFFGEGSRLTVL.

As DNA, the CDR3 is TGTGCCAGCAGCTTAGCGGACAGGATGACTGAAGCTTTCTTT. As protein: CASSLADRMTEAFF. The genes are TRBV7-9 and TRBJ1-1; 7 bases agree with TRBD1. Per germline, CDR1 SEHNR and CDR2 FQNEAQ (reference sequence). V lost 0 bases and J lost 5; bases outside the gene matches: 3. The CDR3 length is 14 residues.

This chain connects TRBV7-9 to TRBJ1-5; 7 bases align to TRBD1. After removal of 5 bases from V and 3 bases from J, the junction contained 7 bases not matched to a gene. The CDR3 length is 15 residues. The germline gives CDR1 SEHNR, CDR2 FQNEAQ (reference sequence). The CDR3 spells CASSNQGVNNQPQHF. The CDR3 DNA reads TGTGCCAGCAGCAACCAGGGGGTAAACAATCAGCCCCAGCATTTT. Based on the CDR3 plus reference TRBV7-9 and TRBJ1-5, the full variable domain is DTGVSQNPRHKITKRGQNVTFRCDPISEHNRLYWYRQTLGQGPEFLTYFQNEAQLEKSRLLSDRFSAERPKGSFSTLEIQRTEQGDSAMYLCASSNQGVNNQPQHFGDGTRLSIL.

The chain carries TRBV5-6 and TRBJ1-1; D remains ambiguous. V lost 0 bases and J 3 bases, leaving 6 bases between the germline ends. The CDR3 has 13 residues. CDR1 SGHDT and CDR2 YYEEEE come from the germline V gene. The CDR3 DNA follows: TGTGCCAGCAGCTTGGGGGGTGACACTGAAGCTTTCTTT. The encoded protein is CASSLGGDTEAFF. Based on the CDR3 plus reference TRBV5-6 and TRBJ1-1, the full variable domain is DAGVTQSPTHLIKTRGQQVTLRCSPKSGHDTVSWYQQALGQGPQFIFQYYEEEERQRGNFPDRFSGHQFPNYSSELNVNALLLGDSALYLCASSLGGDTEAFFGQGTRLTVV.

Turning to this clone: One end of the junction is discordant with germline, which a read error may explain. The V gene is TRBV9, the J gene TRBJ1-2; perhaps TRBD1 as D (5 bases). Germline V CDR1 and CDR2: SGDLS, YYNGEE. The CDR3 has 15 amino acids. CDR3 protein: CTSSLDSSPSYGYTF. The CDR3 DNA reads TGTACCAGCAGCCTTGACAGTTCTCCCAGCTATGGCTACACCTTC. Filled out from reference TRBV9 and TRBJ1-2, the complete variable domain reads DSGVTQTPKHLITATGQRVTLRCSPRSGDLSVYWYQQSLDQGLQFLIQYYNGEERAKGNILERFSAQQFPDLHSELNLSSLELGDSALYFCTSSLDSSPSYGYTFGSGTRLTVV.

The rearrangement uses TRBV6-5 and TRBJ1-2; a possible D gene is TRBD1 (6 bases). Germline V gene sequence: CDR1 MNHEY, CDR2 SVGAGI. CDR3 length: 13 residues. V lost 7 bases to trimming and J lost 7 bases, with 16 bases between them. CDR3 sequence: CASTPQGQGGYTF. In DNA form, the CDR3 reads TGTGCCAGCACCCCACAGGGTCAGGGTGGCTACACCTTC.

V and J are TRBV28 and TRBJ1-2; D remains ambiguous. This CDR3 spans 13 amino acids. Trimming took 7 bases from V and 2 from J, leaving 11 bases between them. Germline V gene data show CDR1 as MDHEN and CDR2 as SYDVKM. CDR3 sequence reads: CASNGGQNYGYTF. The DNA for the CDR3 is TGTGCCAGCAACGGAGGGCAGAACTATGGCTACACCTTC.

The sample holds a few counts of this clone. The chain combines TRBV30 with TRBJ1-4, with 12 nucleotides matching TRBD1. Per germline, CDR1 GTSNPN and CDR2 SVGIG (reference sequence). The V and J ends lost 3 bases and 4 bases, in that order; junction bases with no gene match: 9. The CDR3 covers 17 residues. For the CDR3, the DNA is TGTGCCTGGAGCCGGGGACAGGGGGCGATTGGTAATGAAAAACTGTTTTTT. It encodes CAWSRGQGAIGNEKLFF.